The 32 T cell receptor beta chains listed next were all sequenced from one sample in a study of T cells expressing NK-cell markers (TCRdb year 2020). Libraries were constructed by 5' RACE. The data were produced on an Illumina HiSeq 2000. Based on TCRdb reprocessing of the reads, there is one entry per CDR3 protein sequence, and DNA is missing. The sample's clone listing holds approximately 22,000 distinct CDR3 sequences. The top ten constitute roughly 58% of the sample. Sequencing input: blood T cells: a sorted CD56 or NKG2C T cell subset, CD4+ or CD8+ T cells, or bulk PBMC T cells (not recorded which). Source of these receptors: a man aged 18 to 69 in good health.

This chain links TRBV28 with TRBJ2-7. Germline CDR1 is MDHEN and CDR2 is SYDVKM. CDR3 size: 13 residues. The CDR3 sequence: CASSLIGTYEQYF. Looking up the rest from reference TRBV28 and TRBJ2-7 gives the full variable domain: DVKVTQSSRYLVKRTGEKVFLECVQDMDHENMFWYRQDPGLGLRLIYFSYDVKMKEKGDIPEGYSVSREKKERFSLILESASTNQTSMYLCASSLIGTYEQYFGPGTRLTVT.

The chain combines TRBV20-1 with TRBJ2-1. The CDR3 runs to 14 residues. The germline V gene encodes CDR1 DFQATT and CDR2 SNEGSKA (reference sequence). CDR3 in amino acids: CSARDLSGYNEQFF.

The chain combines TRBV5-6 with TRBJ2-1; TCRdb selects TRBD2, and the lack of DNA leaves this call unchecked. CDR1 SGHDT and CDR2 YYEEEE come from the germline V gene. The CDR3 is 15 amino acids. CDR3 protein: CASSLNSGSLNEQFF.

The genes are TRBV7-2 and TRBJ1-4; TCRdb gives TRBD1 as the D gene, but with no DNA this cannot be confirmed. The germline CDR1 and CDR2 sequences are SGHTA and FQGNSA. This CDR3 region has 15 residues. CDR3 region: CASSLTTGGAEKLFF.

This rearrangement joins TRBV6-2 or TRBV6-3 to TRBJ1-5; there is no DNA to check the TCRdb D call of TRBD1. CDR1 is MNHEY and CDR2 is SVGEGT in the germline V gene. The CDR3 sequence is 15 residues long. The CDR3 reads CASRPSGQGIQPQHF.

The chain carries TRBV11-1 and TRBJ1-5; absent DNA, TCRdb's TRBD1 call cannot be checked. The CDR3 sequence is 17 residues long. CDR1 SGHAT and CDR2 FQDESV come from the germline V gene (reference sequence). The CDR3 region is CASSSRDRVYSNQPQQF.

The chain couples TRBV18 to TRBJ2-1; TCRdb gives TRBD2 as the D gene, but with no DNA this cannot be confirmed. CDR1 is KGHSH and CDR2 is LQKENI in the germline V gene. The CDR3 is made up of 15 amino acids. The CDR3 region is CASSPEDTGPHEQFF.

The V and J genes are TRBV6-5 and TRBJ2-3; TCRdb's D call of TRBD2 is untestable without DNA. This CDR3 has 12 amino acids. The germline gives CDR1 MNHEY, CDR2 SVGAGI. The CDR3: CAAGGAWDTQYF.

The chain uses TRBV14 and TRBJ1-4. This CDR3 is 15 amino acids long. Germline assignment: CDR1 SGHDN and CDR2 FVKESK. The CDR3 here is CASSQEWSTNEKLFF.

This chain's CDR3 is CASSPPKNRNEQFF. This chain links TRBV7-6 with TRBJ2-1; as DNA is missing, the TRBD1 call by TCRdb cannot be tested. From germline, CDR1 is SGHVS and CDR2 FNYEAQ. This CDR3 is built from 14 residues.

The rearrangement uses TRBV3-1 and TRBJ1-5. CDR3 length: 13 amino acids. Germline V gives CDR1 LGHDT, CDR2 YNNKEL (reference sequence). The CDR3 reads CASSPGSYQPQHF.

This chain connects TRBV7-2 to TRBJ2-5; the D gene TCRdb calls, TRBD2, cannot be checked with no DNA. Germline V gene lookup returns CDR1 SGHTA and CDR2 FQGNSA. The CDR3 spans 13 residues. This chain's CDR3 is CAIASGGQKTQYF.

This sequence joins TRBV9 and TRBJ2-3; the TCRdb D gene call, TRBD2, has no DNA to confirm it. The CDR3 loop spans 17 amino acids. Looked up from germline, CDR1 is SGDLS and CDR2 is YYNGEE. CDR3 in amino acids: CASSSRSGREGTDTQYF. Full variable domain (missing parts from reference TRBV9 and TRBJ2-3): DSGVTQTPKHLITATGQRVTLRCSPRSGDLSVYWYQQSLDQGLQFLIQYYNGEERAKGNILERFSAQQFPDLHSELNLSSLELGDSALYFCASSSRSGREGTDTQYFGPGTRLTVL.

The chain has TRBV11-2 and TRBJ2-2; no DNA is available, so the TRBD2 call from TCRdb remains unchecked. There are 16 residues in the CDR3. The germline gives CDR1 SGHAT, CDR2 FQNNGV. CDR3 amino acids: CASSLDLDGGRRELFF. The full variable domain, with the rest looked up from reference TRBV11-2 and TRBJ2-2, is EAGVAQSPRYKIIEKRQSVAFWCNPISGHATLYWYQQILGQGPKLLIQFQNNGVVDDSQLPKDRFSAERLKGVDSTLKIQPAKLEDSAVYLCASSLDLDGGRRELFFGEGSRLTVL.

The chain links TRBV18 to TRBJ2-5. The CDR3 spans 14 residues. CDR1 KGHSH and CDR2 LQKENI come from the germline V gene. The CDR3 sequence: CASSPPMDGETQYF.

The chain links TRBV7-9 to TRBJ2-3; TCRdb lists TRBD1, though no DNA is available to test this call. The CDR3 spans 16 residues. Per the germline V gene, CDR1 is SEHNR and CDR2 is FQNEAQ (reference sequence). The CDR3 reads CASSTPFMATQDTQYF.

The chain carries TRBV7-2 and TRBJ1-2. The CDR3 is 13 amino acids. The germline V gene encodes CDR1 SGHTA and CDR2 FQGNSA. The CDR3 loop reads CASSSEGGNGYTF.

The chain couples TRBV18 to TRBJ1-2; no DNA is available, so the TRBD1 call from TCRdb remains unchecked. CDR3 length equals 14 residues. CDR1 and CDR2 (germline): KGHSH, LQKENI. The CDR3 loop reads CASSLGTVSTGYTF.

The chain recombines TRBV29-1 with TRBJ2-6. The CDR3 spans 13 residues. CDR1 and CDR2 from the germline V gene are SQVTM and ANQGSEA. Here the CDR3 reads CSVGYSGANVLTF.

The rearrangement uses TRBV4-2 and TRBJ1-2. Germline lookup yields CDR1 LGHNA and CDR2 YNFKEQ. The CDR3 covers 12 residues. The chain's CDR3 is CASSQGFYGYTF.

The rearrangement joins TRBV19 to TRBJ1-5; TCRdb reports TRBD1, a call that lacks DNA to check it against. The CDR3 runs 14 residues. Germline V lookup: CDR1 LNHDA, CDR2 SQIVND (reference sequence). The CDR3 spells CASSAGGGNQPQHF.

The CDR3 loop is CSARDPGSFGQFF. The rearrangement uses TRBV20-1 and TRBJ2-1; TCRdb returns TRBD1, unconfirmable since there is no DNA. This CDR3 region has 13 residues. The germline V gene encodes CDR1 DFQATT and CDR2 SNEGSKA (reference sequence).

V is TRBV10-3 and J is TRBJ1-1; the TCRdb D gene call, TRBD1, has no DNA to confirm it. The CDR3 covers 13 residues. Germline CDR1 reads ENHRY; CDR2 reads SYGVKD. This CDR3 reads CAINEGARTEAFF.

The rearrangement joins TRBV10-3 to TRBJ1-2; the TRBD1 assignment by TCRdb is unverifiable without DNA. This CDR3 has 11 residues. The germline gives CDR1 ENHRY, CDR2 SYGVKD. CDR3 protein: CAISEGQGYTF.

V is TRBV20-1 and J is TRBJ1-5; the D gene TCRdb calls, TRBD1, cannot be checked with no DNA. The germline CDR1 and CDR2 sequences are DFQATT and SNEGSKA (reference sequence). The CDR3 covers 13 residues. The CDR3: CSASRPGGEPQHF.

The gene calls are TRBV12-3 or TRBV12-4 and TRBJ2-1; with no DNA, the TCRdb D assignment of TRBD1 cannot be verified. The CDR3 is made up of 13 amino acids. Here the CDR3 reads CASSNDVGGEQFF.

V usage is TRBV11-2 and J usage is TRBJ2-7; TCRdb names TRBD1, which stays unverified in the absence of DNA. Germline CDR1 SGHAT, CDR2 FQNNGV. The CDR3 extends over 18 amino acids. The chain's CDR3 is CASSLDGGWTGTHYEQYF. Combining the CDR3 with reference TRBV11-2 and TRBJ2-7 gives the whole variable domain EAGVAQSPRYKIIEKRQSVAFWCNPISGHATLYWYQQILGQGPKLLIQFQNNGVVDDSQLPKDRFSAERLKGVDSTLKIQPAKLEDSAVYLCASSLDGGWTGTHYEQYFGPGTRLTVT.

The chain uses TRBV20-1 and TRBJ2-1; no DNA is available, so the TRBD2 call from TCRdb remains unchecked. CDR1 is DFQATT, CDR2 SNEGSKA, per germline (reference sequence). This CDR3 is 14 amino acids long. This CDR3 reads CSARDQAGRNEQFF.

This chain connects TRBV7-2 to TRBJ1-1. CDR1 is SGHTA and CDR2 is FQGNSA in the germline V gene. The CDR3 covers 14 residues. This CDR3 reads CASSLGSIANEAFF.

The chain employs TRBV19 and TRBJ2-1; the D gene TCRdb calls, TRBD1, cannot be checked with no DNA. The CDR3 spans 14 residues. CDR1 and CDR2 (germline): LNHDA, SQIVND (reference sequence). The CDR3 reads CASSMGQGNNEQFF.

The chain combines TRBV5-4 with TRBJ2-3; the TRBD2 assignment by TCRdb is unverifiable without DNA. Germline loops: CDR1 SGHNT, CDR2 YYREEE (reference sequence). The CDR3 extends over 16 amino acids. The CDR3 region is CASSPGLQAATDTQYF.

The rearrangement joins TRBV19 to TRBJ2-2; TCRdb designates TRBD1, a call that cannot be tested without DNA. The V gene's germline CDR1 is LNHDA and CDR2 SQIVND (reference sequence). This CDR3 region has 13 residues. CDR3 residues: CASTTGNTGELFF.